This T cell receptor (beta chain) was sequenced during a study of regulatory T cells in long-lasting Graves disease. General study findings and limits: Among the persistent patients, 2,500 to 3,500 public clonotypes were shared, more than the roughly 970 shared among new patients.

Through Arm-PCR of CDR3 regions and iRepertoire HTBI primers, TCR beta libraries were built. One entry per CDR3 protein results from TCRdb running MiXCR on the multiplex PCR reads. The sample has a few hundred thousand distinct CDR3 sequences; 16% are singletons. Time point described: newly diagnosed GD, antithyroid drugs for less than 3 months. With RNA extracted from PBMCs as input, the TCR library was made. Patients came from an endocrinology department in Xi'an, China. A blood draw put about 9 milliliters of peripheral blood into EDTA tubes. The CDR3 spans 16 residues. With V trimmed by 5 bases and J by 3 bases, 9 bases remained unmatched. Germline V gene lookup returns CDR1 MNHEY and CDR2 SMNVEV (reference sequence). This clonotype was counted ten times or more. Its antigen is unidentified. These data were likewise used in another study, on T cells in Graves' hyperthyroidism and ophthalmopathy. That work contributes: Using 13 V-J features, a model discriminated ophthalmopathy from stable hyperthyroidism.

The receptor was isolated from a man in his forties with Graves disease. The V gene is TRBV27, the J gene TRBJ2-1, with TRBD1 matching 8 bases. The specimen was peripheral blood mononuclear cells (PBMCs), collected at new diagnosis, from a patient treated with antithyroid drugs. DNA for the CDR3: TGTGCCAGCAGTCCTCCCGGGACAGGAGGCTACAATGAGCAGTTCTTC. The encoded protein is CASSPPGTGGYNEQFF.